This T cell receptor beta chain was documented in a study of cytomegalovirus exposure and HLA in healthy donors. Notes on the study in general: DRB1 showed the most TCR associations and HLA-C the fewest in a later analysis, as rates varied by HLA locus.

This clone has a handful of counts. What it recognizes is unknown. V trimming: 2 bases; J trimming: 4 bases; junction bases outside the gene matches: 3. The germline CDR1 and CDR2 sequences are MGHRA and YSYEKL. This CDR3 is built from 15 residues. The PCR employed 60 Vbeta primers together with 13 Jbeta primers. TCRdb keeps only in-frame clones here, not all; method: immunoSEQ multiplex PCR. This repertoire shows 140,000 to 150,000 clones, roughly 80% found once; its top ten account for under 3%. The V gene is TRBV4-1, the J gene TRBJ1-4; 8 nucleotides agree with TRBD1. The clonotype comes from a woman in her 30s in good health and CMV-seronegative. Material for sequencing was PBMCs. The CDR3 nucleotides read TGCGCCAGCAGCCAATTAGGACAGGGTAATGAAAAACTGTTTTTT. Translation gives CASSQLGQGNEKLFF.